Included here is one T cell receptor (beta chain) sequence, with context. V was pared by 1 base and J by 8 bases, with 11 bases between. The CDR3 consists of 13 residues. The method was immunoSEQ multiplex PCR; TCRdb's version includes in-frame clones alone and lacks a portion of them. The table lists 160,000 or so clones, around nine tenths of them singletons. The data were taken from a study of blood T cell repertoires in COVID-19. On the study more broadly: Some COVID-19 samples were acute and others convalescent; all came from the United States, Italy and Spain. Sources were T cells, B-cell-depleted T cells, or PBMCs; the material itself was cDNA or gDNA.

This chain joins TRBV12-3 or TRBV12-4 and TRBJ1-2; perhaps TRBD1 as D (5 bases). The TCR comes from a man aged 60 to 75 with active or convalescent COVID-19. The sequenced material came from peripheral blood. CDR3 sequence (DNA): TGTGCCAGCAGTTTAGGTGGCAGGGTAGGCTACACCTTC. This sequence encodes CASSLGGRVGYTF.